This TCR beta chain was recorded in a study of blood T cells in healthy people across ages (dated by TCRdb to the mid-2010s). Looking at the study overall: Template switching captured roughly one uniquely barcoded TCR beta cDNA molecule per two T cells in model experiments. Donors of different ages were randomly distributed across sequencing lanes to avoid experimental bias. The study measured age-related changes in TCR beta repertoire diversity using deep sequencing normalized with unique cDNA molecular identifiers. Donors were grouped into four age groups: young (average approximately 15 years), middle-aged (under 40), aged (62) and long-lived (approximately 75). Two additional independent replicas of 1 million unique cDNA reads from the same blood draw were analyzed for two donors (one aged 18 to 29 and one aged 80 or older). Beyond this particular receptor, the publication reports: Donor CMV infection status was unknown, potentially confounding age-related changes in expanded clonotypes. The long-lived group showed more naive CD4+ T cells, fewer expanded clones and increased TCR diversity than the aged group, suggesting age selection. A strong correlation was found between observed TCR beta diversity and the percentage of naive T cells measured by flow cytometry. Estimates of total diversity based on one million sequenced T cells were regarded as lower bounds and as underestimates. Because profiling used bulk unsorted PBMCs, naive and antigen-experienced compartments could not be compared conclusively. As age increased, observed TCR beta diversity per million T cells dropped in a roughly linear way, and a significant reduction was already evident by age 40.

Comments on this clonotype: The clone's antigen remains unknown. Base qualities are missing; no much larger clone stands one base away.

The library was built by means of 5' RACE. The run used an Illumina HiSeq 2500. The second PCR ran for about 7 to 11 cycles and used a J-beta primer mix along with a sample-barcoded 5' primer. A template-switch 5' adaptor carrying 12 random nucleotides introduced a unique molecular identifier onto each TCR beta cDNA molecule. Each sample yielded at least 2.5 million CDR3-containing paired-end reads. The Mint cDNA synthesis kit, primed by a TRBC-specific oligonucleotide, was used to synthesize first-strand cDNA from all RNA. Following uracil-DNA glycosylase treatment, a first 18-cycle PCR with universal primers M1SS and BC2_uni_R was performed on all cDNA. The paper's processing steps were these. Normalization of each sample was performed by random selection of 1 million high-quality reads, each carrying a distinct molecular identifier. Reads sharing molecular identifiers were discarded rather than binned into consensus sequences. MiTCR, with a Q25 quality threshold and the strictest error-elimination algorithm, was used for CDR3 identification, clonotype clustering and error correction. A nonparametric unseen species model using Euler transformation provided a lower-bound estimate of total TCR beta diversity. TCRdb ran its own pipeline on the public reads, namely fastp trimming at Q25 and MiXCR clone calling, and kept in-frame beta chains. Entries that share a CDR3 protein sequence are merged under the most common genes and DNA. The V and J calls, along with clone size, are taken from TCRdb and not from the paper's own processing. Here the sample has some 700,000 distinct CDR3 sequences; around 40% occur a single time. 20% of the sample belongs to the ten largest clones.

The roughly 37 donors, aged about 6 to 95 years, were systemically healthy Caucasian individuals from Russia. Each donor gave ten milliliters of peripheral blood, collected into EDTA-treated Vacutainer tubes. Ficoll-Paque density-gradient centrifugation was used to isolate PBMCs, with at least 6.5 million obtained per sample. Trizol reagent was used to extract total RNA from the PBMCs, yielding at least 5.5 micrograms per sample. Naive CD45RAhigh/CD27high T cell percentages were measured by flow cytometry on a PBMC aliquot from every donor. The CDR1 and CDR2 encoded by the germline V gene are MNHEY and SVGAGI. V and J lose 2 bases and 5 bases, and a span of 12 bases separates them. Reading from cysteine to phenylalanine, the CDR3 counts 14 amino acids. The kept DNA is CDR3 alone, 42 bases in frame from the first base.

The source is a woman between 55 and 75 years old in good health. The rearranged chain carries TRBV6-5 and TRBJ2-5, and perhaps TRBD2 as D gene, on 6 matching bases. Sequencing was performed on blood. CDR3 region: CASSYARRGETQYF. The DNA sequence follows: TGTGCCAGCAGTTACGCCCGGAGGGGCGAGACCCAGTACTTC.